This T cell receptor (beta chain) was sequenced for a study of T-cell reconstitution after alpha-beta-depleted transplantation in children (TCRdb year 2016). With respect to the entire study: Using TCR repertoire profiling, the study quantitatively followed how T-cell immune reconstitution unfolded in children after TCRalphabeta/CD19-depleted allogeneic hematopoietic cell transplantation.

V loses 2 bases of germline sequence and J loses 7 bases, and the interval between the two ends is 15 bases. Reading from cysteine to phenylalanine, the CDR3 counts 15 amino acids. Only the CDR3 DNA is retained, 45 bases long and in frame from the first base. CDR1 and CDR2 (SGHTA, FQGTGA) derive from the germline V gene. Taking its sample share into account, this clonotype is medium-sized (0.01 to 0.1%). No cognate antigen has been identified for it. One base away there is no much larger clone; base qualities are not given. Beyond this particular receptor, the publication reports: In some patients, the high TCRbeta diversity seen at day 60 was put down to recipient T cells and intrathymic progenitors that had survived conditioning. The frequencies of hyperexpanded clones fell over the following months, and after one year, T-cell counts and TCRbeta diversity were mostly attributed to newly produced T cells. The apparently early alphabetaT-cell count recovery about two months after transplant was reportedly dependent on only several hundred rapidly expanded clones derived from non-depleted graft cells.

The label giving this sample's time point can be read as: day 60 (about 2 months) after transplantation. Read against the paper, the sample's treatment or condition label means: allogeneic hematopoietic cell transplantation with graft depleted of TCRalphabeta T cells and CD19 B cells. TCRalphabeta/CD19-depleted allogeneic hematopoietic cell grafts were given to the transplant recipients, all of whom were children. The method behind the library was PCR. Sequencing took place on an Illumina HiSeq 2500. TCR libraries were prepared with molecular barcoding, using unique molecular identifiers to normalize TCRbeta repertoire quantification. TCRdb ran its own pipeline on the public reads, namely fastp trimming at Q25 and MiXCR clone calling, and kept in-frame beta chains. Rows with one shared CDR3 protein collapse into an entry with the most common genes and DNA. The sample data list 4,500 to 5,000 distinct CDR3 sequences, and 7.3% of these were observed just once. The ten biggest clones cover about 1.8% of the sample.

This sample comprised PBMCs, mostly from graft donor cells, obtained 60 days after TCRalphabeta/CD19-depleted stem cell transplant. In this chain, TRBV7-3 is recombined with TRBJ2-1, and perhaps TRBD1 as D gene, on 6 matching bases. The clonotype was recovered from a boy under three years old who had a stem cell transplant for SCID, so the T cells may come from the graft donor. This receptor carries the CDR3 CASSLFQGPANEQFF. Here is the DNA: TGTGCCAGCAGCTTATTCCAGGGGCCTGCTAATGAGCAGTTCTTC.